This entry describes one T cell receptor (beta chain). Trimming stripped 0 bases from V and 0 bases from J, with 9 bases between. CDR1 and CDR2 (germline): MNHEY, SVGAGI. CDR3 size: 16 residues. These data belong to a study of blood T cell repertoires in COVID-19. Study context: The samples span acute and convalescent COVID-19 from the United States, Italy and Spain.

How the authors handled the data: For nucleated cells, counts were estimated from reference gene primer amplification. Generated by immunoSEQ multiplex PCR, the TCRdb table keeps only in-frame clones and is missing some. The D gene and trimming were derived from the DNA, and the V and J assignments and clone size from that table. The sample includes approximately 180,000 clones, approximately 90% of them seen just once. The chain combines TRBV6-5 with TRBJ2-1; D is ambiguous. This clonotype was sampled from a man aged 40-49 years with active or convalescent COVID-19. Specimen: peripheral blood. CDR3 region: CASSYSSVASYNEQFF. CDR3 sequence (DNA): TGTGCCAGCAGTTACTCCTCAGTAGCCTCCTACAATGAGCAGTTCTTC.